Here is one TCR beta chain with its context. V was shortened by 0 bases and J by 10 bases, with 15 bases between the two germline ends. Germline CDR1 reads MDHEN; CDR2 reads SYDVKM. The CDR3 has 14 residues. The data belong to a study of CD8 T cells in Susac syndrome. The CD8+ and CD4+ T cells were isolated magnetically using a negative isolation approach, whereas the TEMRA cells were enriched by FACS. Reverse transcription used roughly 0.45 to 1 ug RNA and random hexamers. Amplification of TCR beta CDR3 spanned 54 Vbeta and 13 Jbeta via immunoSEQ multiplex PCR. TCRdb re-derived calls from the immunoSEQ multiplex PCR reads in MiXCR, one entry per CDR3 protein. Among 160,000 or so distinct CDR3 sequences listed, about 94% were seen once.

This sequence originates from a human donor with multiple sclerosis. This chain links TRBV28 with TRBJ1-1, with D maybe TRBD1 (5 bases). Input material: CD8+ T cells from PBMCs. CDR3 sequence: CASSLWDGTGGAFF. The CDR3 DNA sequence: TGTGCCAGCAGTTTATGGGACGGGACCGGGGGAGCTTTCTTT.